This TCR beta chain was observed in a study of CD8+ T cells in alopecia areata. Regarding this clone: Its specificity is not known.

Reverse transcription of extracted RNA yielded cDNA, which provided the sequencing template. Here immunoSEQ multiplex PCR was the method, and the copy in TCRdb shows in-frame clones only, minus some. Of about 110,000 clones in the sample, approximately 59% were seen once. Trimming shortened V by 5 bases and J by 1 base, and 12 bases separated the two germline ends. CDR1 and CDR2 from the germline V gene are SGHTA and FQGNSA. The CDR3 totals 15 residues. Study-wide points: Mice showed clearer TCR sharing than patients did, a gap that was possibly HLA-related. Higher clonality was seen in lesional scalp than in normal scalp, especially in alopecia totalis/universalis.

This chain connects TRBV7-2 to TRBJ2-4; unclear D gene. The sample consisted of CD8+ T cells sorted from blood. This sequence was found in a human donor in good health. The CDR3 sequence is CASSPSAYAKNIQYF. Written as DNA, the CDR3 is TGTGCCAGCAGCCCATCTGCTTATGCCAAAAACATTCAGTACTTC.